This paragraph reports one TCR beta chain. The sample comes from a study of blood T cell repertoires in COVID-19. The trim removed 5 bases at V and 7 bases at J, leaving 4 bases unmatched. Germline V lookup: CDR1 SGHNT, CDR2 YENEEA. The CDR3 contains 13 residues. Authors' processing steps: Cell counts per sample came from amplifying reference gene primers. Some clones are missing from TCRdb's copy, which holds only in-frame ones; the method was immunoSEQ multiplex PCR. V, J and clone size were drawn from that table, and D and trimming were deduced from the DNA. Among about 300,000 clones listed, over 75% were seen once.

Sequencing used PBMCs or T cells enriched from blood (not recorded which). The TCR sequence derives from a woman aged 18-30 years who had recovered from COVID-19. The V and J genes are TRBV11-3 and TRBJ2-3; the match to TRBD2 covers 9 bases. DNA of the CDR3: TGTGCCAGCAGCCCGACTAGCGGAAATACGCAGTATTTT. The encoded protein is CASSPTSGNTQYF.